This TCR beta chain came from a study of T cell responses to AZD1222 COVID-19 vaccine. The study's findings and limits: An increase in Spike-specific TCR breadth and depth was observed after two AZD1222 doses. The span of vaccine-associated CD4 TCRs extended across spike, with dominance at 160-218 and 743-854.

V lost 2 bases, J lost 0 bases, and 8 bases lay in between. Germline assignment: CDR1 SGHNT and CDR2 YYREEE (reference sequence). The CDR3 has 14 residues. Repertoires were generated with immunoSEQ multiplex PCR, while TCRdb's copy carries only in-frame clones and drops some. The data hold over 110,000 clones, with around nine tenths observed a single time. On this clone: Antigen specificity is unknown.

This TCR came from an adult who received the AZD1222 COVID-19 vaccine. The rearrangement links TRBV5-4 to TRBJ1-2; D gene ambiguous. The sequencing here drew on peripheral blood, taken 28 days after the second AZD1222 dose. CDR3 DNA sequence: TGTGCCAGCAGCTTCGGAGGGTCTAACTATGGCTACACCTTC. Translation: CASSFGGSNYGYTF.